The TCR beta chain under discussion was sequenced for a study of blood T cell repertoires in COVID-19. Study overall: The United States, Italy and Spain provided the acute and convalescent COVID-19 samples. T cells, B-cell-depleted T cells, or PBMCs supplied cDNA or gDNA.

CDR3 length: 14 residues. Trimming removed 6 bases at V and 5 bases at J, with 16 bases between. Germline CDR1 reads MNHNS; CDR2 reads SASEGT. Methods used by the authors: Counts of nucleated cells, estimated from reference gene primer amplification, were obtained. Here immunoSEQ multiplex PCR was the method, and the copy in TCRdb shows in-frame clones only, minus some. V, J and clone size derive from that table, while D and trimming were established from the DNA sequence. The data hold some 350,000 clones, with 90% observed a single time. This TCR derives from a man between 18 and 35 years old with active or convalescent COVID-19. The rearrangement joins TRBV6-1 to TRBJ2-5; D may be TRBD2 (5 bases). Sequences were obtained from peripheral blood. Here the CDR3 reads CASRLQHPGETQYF. DNA for the CDR3: TGTGCCAGCAGACTACAGCATCCGGGGGAGACCCAGTACTTC.